Shown below are 15 T cell receptor beta chains from a single sample sequenced in a study of vaccination and CD4 T cells after COVID-19. Regarding treatment: roughly 11-day PBMC culture with coronavirus spike peptide pools or control peptides (ViraFEST assay). An unexposed donor provided the CD4+ T cells, which were collected before the COVID-19 pandemic (2011-2018). These TCRs' antigens remain unknown. The Oncomine TCR Beta short-read assay sequenced DNA from cultured CD4+ T cells. TCRdb reprocessed the PCR reads with MiXCR, giving one entry per CDR3 protein. Of 8,500 to 9,000 distinct CDR3 sequences listed, about 48% are singletons. Specimen: CD4+ T cells from blood, cultured in vitro. The receptors come from a human donor in good health.

In this sample, this clonotype turned up a few times. The genes are TRBV6-1 and TRBJ1-1; no clear D gene. Germline assignment: CDR1 MNHNS and CDR2 SASEGT. CDR3 length: 14 residues. V lost 6 bases and J 4 bases, leaving 15 bases between the germline ends. The CDR3 is CASSDGVLGTEAFF. CDR3 nucleotides: TGTGCCAGCAGCGATGGGGTTTTGGGCACTGAAGCTTTCTTT.

This clonotype was observed a handful of times. The chain uses TRBV5-4 and TRBJ2-2; 7 bases agree with TRBD1. This CDR3 comprises 16 residues. Trimming at V came to 9 bases and at J to 0 bases, leaving 11 bases not matched to a gene. Germline V gene lookup returns CDR1 SGHNT and CDR2 YYREEE (reference sequence). The CDR3 DNA reads TGTGCCACCAAAATGCCGGGACAGCCGAACACCGGGGAGCTGTTTTTT. It is translated as CATKMPGQPNTGELFF. The full variable domain, its missing parts supplied by reference TRBV5-4 and TRBJ2-2, is ETGVTQSPTHLIKTRGQQVTLRCSSQSGHNTVSWYQQALGQGPQFIFQYYREEENGRGNFPPRFSGLQFPNYSSELNVNALELDDSALYLCATKMPGQPNTGELFFGEGSRLTVL.

The V gene is TRBV20-1, the J gene TRBJ2-7; D remains ambiguous. Trimming stripped 5 bases from V and 2 bases from J, with 10 bases between. The CDR3 has 12 residues. Germline V gives CDR1 DFQATT, CDR2 SNEGSKA (reference sequence). As DNA, the CDR3 is TGCAGTGCTGTGCCTGGTACCTACGAGCAGTACTTC. Translated: CSAVPGTYEQYF.

Only one count was recorded for this clonotype. The rearrangement joins TRBV20-1 to TRBJ2-4; TRBD2 might be the D (6 bases). The germline V gene encodes CDR1 DFQATT and CDR2 SNEGSKA (reference sequence). CDR3 length: 14 amino acids. Trimming took off 8 bases at V and 5 bases at J, with 19 bases between the two ends. CDR3 protein: CSTRGLRRENIQYF. CDR3 bases: TGCAGTACTCGGGGACTTCGACGGGAAAACATTCAGTACTTC.

This sequence joins TRBV30 and TRBJ1-6, with 7 nucleotides matching TRBD1. CDR3 length equals 14 residues. The junction had 6 bases not matched to a gene; V was cut back by 5 bases and J by 5 bases. In germline, CDR1 is GTSNPN, CDR2 SVGIG (reference sequence). The CDR3 protein is CAWQTGINNSPLHF. In DNA form, the CDR3 reads TGTGCCTGGCAGACAGGGATTAATAATTCACCCCTCCACTTT.

The chain has TRBV27 and TRBJ1-2; TRBD1 agrees at 7 bases. Germline CDR1 reads MNHEY; CDR2 reads SMNVEV (reference sequence). Trimming removed 6 bases from V and 2 bases from J; junction bases left unmatched: 6. The CDR3 is made up of 14 amino acids. In DNA, the CDR3 is TGTGCCAGCAGAGAACAGGGGCAGAACTATGGCTACACCTTC. Protein: CASREQGQNYGYTF.

This clonotype was observed a few times. This chain joins TRBV2 and TRBJ1-5; 8 nucleotides line up with TRBD1. CDR3 length equals 14 residues. J was trimmed by 6 bases and V by 6 bases; bases with no gene match: 7. Per germline, CDR1 SNHLY and CDR2 FYNNEI. CDR3 residues: CASRDRVKSQPQHF. The DNA of the CDR3 is TGTGCCAGCAGGGACAGGGTAAAGAGTCAGCCCCAGCATTTT. The variable domain in full, with the rest retrieved from reference TRBV2 and TRBJ1-5, is EPEVTQTPSHQVTQMGQEVILRCVPISNHLYFYWYRQILGQKVEFLVSFYNNEISEKSEIFDDQFSVERPDGSNFTLKIRSTKLEDSAMYFCASRDRVKSQPQHFGDGTRLSIL.

This rearrangement joins TRBV20-1 to TRBJ1-5, with TRBD1 matching over 10 bases. J gave up 4 bases and V 3 bases, and 6 bases lay outside the gene matches. The germline CDR1 and CDR2 sequences are DFQATT and SNEGSKA (reference sequence). The CDR3 is 15 residues long. The CDR3 is CSARTGGAGNQPQHF. The CDR3 DNA reads TGCAGTGCTAGGACAGGGGGCGCGGGGAATCAGCCCCAGCATTTT.

The V and J genes are TRBV19 and TRBJ1-1; D not certain. Germline V gene lookup returns CDR1 LNHDA and CDR2 SQIVND (reference sequence). Between the trimmed V and J ends, which lost 2 bases and 1 base, there was a span of 5 bases. CDR3 length: 13 amino acids. Here the CDR3 reads CASSIKRNTEAFF. In DNA, the CDR3 is TGTGCCAGTAGTATAAAACGGAACACTGAAGCTTTCTTT.

Only a few counts were recorded for this clonotype. The chain combines TRBV15 with TRBJ1-2; perhaps TRBD1 as D (6 bases). The V gene lost 0 bases and the J gene lost 4 bases, with 12 bases spanning the gap. Per germline, CDR1 LNHNV and CDR2 YYDKDF (reference sequence). The CDR3 runs to 15 residues. The CDR3 sequence is CATSRELGASYGYTF. The CDR3 DNA sequence: TGTGCCACCAGCAGAGAGCTGGGGGCTAGCTATGGCTACACCTTC.

This clonotype was observed a handful of times. The CDR3 DNA follows: TGCAGTGCTACTCAGGGATTTAGCTCTGGGGCCAACGTCCTGACTTTC. It translates to CSATQGFSSGANVLTF. The chain couples TRBV20-1 to TRBJ2-6; weak D call: TRBD1 (5 bases). The CDR3 has 16 amino acids. V shed 4 bases and J shed 0 bases, with 13 bases lying between them. Germline V CDR1 and CDR2: DFQATT, SNEGSKA (reference sequence).

The V call is TRBV5-1, the J call TRBJ2-4, with 11 bases identical to TRBD2. Germline CDR1 is SGHRS and CDR2 is YFSETQ. Trimming at V came to 0 bases and at J to 6 bases, leaving 8 bases not matched to a gene. This CDR3 spans 17 amino acids. The CDR3, as DNA: TGCGCCAGCAGCTTGGGTCTAGCGGGGGGCCAGGGAAACATTCAGTACTTC. Protein: CASSLGLAGGQGNIQYF.

This clonotype was recorded a few times. V and J are TRBV7-2 and TRBJ1-2; D is undetermined. Deletions cut 5 bases from V and 0 bases from J, with 10 bases between. The CDR3 spans 14 residues. CDR1 is SGHTA and CDR2 is FQGNSA in the germline V gene. Written as DNA, the CDR3 is TGTGCCAGCAGCCGCTACAAGACTAACTATGGCTACACCTTC. It translates to CASSRYKTNYGYTF.

The CDR3 region is CASSLRGRTDTQYF. The CDR3 bases are TGTGCCAGCAGCTTGAGGGGACGCACAGATACGCAGTATTTT. The chain is built from TRBV11-3 and TRBJ2-3; the D gene could be TRBD1 or TRBD2 (5 bases each). The CDR3 consists of 14 residues. V was shortened by 3 bases and J by 1 base, with 8 bases between the two germline ends. The germline V gene has CDR1 SGHNT and CDR2 YENEEA.

The rearrangement links TRBV7-2 to TRBJ1-6, with 8 bases fitting TRBD1. The CDR3 consists of 13 residues. Germline CDR1 is SGHTA and CDR2 is FQGNSA. Trimming at V came to 5 bases and at J to 9 bases, leaving 3 bases not matched to a gene. CDR3 DNA sequence: TGTGCCAGCAGCGAGGACAGGGTTTCACCCCTCCACTTT. It yields the protein CASSEDRVSPLHF.